This T cell receptor beta chain was obtained from a study of blood T cell repertoires in COVID-19. In the study overall: Samples representing acute and convalescent COVID-19 were sourced from the United States, Italy and Spain. The analysed material was cDNA or gDNA that came from T cells, B-cell-depleted T cells, or PBMCs.

The repertoire was sequenced with immunoSEQ multiplex PCR; TCRdb's copy has only in-frame clones and lacks some. The table includes hundreds of thousands of clones, about nine tenths detected once. From germline, CDR1 is MGHRA and CDR2 YSYEKL. Germline trimming cut 0 bases from V and 8 bases from J; bases unmatched to any gene: 12. This CDR3 is built from 17 residues. This clone appeared a few times. The chain carries TRBV4-1 and TRBJ1-4; 7 positions agree with TRBD1. The specimen was PBMCs or T cells enriched from blood (not recorded which). This clonotype originated in a man aged 40-49 years who had recovered from COVID-19. The CDR3 bases are TGCGCCAGCAGCCAAGACATACCCGGGACAGTCACCGAAAAACTGTTTTTT. Residues: CASSQDIPGTVTEKLFF.